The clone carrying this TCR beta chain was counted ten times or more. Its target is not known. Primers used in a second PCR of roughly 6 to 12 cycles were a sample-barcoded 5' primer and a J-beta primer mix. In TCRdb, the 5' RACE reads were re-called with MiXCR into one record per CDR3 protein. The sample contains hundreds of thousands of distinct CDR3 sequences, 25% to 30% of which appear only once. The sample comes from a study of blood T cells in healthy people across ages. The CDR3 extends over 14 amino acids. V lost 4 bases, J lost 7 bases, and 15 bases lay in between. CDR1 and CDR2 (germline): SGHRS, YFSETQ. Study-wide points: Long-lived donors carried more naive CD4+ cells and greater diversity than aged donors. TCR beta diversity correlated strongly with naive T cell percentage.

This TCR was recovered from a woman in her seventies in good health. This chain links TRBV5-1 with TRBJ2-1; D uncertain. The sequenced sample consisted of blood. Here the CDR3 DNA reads TGCGCCAGCAGCCCGGTGGCAGTGGGGAATGAGCAGTTCTTC. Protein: CASSPVAVGNEQFF.